The present TCR beta chain was sequenced within a study of cytomegalovirus exposure and HLA in healthy donors. With 6 bases clipped from V and 1 base from J, the junction kept 2 bases outside the gene matches. The CDR3 has 15 amino acids. Germline-derived CDR1 and CDR2 are MNHEY and SVGAGI. General study points: The number of N-insertions in an Asian-associated ancestry cluster was reportedly below the roughly 660-donor mean in a later analysis.

Only one count was recorded for this clone. What it binds is unknown. PCR amplification relied on 60 Vbeta primers (plus 13 Jbeta primers). Produced via immunoSEQ multiplex PCR; TCRdb's table is partial and in-frame only. Among under 110,000 clones listed, roughly 80% were seen once. The sequenced material came from PBMCs. This chain joins TRBV6-5 and TRBJ2-7, with TRBD2 matching over 14 bases. The receptor was isolated from a man between 60 and 75 years old in good health and CMV-seronegative. In nucleotides, the CDR3 is TGTGCCAGCAGAGGACTAGCGGGGGGATCCTACGAGCAGTACTTC. Protein product: CASRGLAGGSYEQYF.